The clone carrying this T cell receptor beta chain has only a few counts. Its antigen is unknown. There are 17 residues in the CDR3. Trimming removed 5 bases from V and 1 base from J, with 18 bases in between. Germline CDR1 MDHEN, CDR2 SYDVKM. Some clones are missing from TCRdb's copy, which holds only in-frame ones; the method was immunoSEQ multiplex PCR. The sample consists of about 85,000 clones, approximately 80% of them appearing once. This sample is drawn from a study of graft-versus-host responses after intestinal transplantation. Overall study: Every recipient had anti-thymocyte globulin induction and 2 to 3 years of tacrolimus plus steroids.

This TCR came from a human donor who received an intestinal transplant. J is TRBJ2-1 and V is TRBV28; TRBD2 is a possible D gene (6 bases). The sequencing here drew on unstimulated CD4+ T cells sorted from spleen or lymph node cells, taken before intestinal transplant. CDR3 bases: TGTGCCAGCAGTCCCCGTCCGGCGGGGCGGTCCTACAATGAGCAGTTCTTC. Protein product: CASSPRPAGRSYNEQFF.